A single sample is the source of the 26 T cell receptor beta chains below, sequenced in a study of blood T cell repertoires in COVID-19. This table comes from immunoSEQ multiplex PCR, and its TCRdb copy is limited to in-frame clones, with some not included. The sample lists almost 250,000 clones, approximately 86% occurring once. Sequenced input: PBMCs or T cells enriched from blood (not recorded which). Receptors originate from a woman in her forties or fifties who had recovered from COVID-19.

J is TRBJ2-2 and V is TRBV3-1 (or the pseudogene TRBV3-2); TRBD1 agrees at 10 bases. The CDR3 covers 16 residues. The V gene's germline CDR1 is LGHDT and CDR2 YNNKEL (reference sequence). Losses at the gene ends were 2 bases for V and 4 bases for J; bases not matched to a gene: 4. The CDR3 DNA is TGTGCCAGCAGCCAATTTGGGACAGGGGCCACCGGGGAGCTGTTTTTT. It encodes CASSQFGTGATGELFF.

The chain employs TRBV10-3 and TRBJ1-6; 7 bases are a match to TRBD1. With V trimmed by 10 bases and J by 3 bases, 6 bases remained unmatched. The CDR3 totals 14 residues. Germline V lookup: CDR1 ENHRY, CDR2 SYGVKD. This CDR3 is CATLQGNYNSPLHF. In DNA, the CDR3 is TGTGCCACCCTACAGGGGAACTATAATTCACCCCTCCACTTT.

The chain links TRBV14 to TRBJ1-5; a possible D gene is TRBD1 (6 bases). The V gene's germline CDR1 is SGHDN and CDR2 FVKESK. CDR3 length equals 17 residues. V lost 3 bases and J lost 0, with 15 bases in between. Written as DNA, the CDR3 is TGTGCCAGCAGCCATCTCCGACAGGCGATTAGCAATCAGCCCCAGCATTTT. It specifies CASSHLRQAISNQPQHF.

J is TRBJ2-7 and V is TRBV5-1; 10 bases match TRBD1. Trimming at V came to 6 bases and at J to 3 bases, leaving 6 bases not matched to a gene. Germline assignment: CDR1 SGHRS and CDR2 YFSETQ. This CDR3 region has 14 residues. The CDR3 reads CASKLRTGGYEQYF. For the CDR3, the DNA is TGCGCCAGCAAACTCCGGACAGGGGGCTACGAGCAGTACTTC.

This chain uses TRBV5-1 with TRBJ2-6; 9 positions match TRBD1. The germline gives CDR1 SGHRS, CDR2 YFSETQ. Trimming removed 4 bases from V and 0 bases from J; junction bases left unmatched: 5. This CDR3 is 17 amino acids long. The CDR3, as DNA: TGCGCCAGCAGCCCCGGGACAGGGAGCTCTGGGGCCAACGTCCTGACTTTC. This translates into CASSPGTGSSGANVLTF. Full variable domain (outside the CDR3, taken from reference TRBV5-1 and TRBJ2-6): KAGVTQTPRYLIKTRGQQVTLSCSPISGHRSVSWYQQTPGQGLQFLFEYFSETQRNKGNFPGRFSGRQFSNSRSEMNVSTLELGDSALYLCASSPGTGSSGANVLTFGAGSRLTVL.

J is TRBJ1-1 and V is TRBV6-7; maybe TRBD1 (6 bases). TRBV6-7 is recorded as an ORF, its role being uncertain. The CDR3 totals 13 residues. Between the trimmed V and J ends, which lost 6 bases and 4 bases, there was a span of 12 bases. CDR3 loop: CASRGGQGTEAFF. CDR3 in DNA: TGTGCCAGCAGGGGGGGGCAGGGCACTGAAGCTTTCTTT.

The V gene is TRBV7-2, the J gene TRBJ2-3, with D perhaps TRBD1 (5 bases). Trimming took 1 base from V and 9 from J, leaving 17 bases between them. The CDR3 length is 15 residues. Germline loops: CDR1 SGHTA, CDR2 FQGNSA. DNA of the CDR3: TGTGCCAGCAGCTTAGACCTGACAGCCCTTCAGACGCAGTATTTT. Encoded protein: CASSLDLTALQTQYF.

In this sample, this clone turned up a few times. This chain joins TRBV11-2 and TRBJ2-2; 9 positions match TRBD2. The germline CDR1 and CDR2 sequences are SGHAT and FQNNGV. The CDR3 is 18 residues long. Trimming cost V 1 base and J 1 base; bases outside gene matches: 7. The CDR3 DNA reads TGTGCCAGCAGCTTAGGCTGGGCTAGCGGGGTGAACACCGGGGAGCTGTTTTTT. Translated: CASSLGWASGVNTGELFF.

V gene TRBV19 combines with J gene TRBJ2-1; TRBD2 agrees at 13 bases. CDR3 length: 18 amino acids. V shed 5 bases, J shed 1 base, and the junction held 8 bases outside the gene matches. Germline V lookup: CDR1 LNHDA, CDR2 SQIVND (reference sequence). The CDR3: CASSSGLAGAGSYNEQFF. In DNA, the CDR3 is TGTGCCAGTAGTTCCGGACTAGCGGGAGCGGGTTCCTACAATGAGCAGTTCTTC.

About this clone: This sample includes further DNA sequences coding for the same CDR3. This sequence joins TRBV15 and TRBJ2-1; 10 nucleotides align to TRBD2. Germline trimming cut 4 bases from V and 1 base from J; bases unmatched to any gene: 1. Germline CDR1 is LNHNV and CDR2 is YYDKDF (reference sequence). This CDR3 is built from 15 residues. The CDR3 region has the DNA TGTGCCACCAGCACTAGCGGGAGTTCCTACAATGAGCAGTTCTTC. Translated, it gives CATSTSGSSYNEQFF.

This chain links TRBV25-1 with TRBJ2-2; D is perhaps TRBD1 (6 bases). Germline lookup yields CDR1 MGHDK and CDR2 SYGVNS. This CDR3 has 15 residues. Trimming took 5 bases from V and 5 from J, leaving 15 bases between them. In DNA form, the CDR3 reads TGTGCCAGCAGTAAATCCCAGGGGCATACCGGGGAGCTGTTTTTT. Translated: CASSKSQGHTGELFF.

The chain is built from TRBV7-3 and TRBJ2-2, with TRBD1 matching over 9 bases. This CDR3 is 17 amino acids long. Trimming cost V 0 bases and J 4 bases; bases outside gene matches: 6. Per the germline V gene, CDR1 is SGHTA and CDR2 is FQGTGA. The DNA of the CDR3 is TGTGCCAGCAGCTTAACGAGGGGGACAGGGATCACCGGGGAGCTGTTTTTT. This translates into CASSLTRGTGITGELFF.

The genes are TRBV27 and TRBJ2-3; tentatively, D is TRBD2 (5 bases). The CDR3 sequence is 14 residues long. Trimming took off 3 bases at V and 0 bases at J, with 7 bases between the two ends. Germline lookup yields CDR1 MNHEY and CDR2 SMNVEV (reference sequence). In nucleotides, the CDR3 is TGTGCCAGCAGTTTCCGGACTAGCACAGATACGCAGTATTTT. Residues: CASSFRTSTDTQYF.

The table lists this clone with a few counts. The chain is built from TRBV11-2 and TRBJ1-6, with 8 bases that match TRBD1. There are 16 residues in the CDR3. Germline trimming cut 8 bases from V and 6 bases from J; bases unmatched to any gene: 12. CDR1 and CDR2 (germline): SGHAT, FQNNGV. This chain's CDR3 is CASDQGTGMFNSPLHF. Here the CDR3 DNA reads TGTGCCAGCGACCAAGGGACAGGAATGTTTAATTCACCCCTCCACTTT.

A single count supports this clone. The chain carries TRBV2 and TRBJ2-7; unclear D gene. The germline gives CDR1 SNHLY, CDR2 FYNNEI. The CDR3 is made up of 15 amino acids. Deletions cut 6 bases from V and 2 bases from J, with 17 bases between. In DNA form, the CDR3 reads TGTGCCAGCAGGCCCGGTACCTACAGTACCTACGAGCAGTACTTC. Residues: CASRPGTYSTYEQYF.

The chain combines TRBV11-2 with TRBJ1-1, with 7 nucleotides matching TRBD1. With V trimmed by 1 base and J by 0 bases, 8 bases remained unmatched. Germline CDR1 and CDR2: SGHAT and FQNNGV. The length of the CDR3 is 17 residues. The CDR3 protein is CASSLGRGLLMNTEAFF. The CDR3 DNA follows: TGTGCCAGCAGCTTAGGCAGGGGGTTACTTATGAACACTGAAGCTTTCTTT.

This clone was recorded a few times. CDR3 residues: CSVELSETQYF. CDR3 sequence (DNA): TGCAGCGTTGAGTTATCGGAGACCCAGTACTTC. The genes are TRBV29-1 and TRBJ2-5, with D uncertain. CDR3 size: 11 residues. Deletions cut 3 bases from V and 5 bases from J, with 7 bases between. Looked up from germline, CDR1 is SQVTM and CDR2 is ANQGSEA.

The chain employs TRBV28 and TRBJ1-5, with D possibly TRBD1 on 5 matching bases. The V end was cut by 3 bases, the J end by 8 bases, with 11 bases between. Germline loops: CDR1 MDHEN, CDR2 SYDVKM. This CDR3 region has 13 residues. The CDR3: CASSLGGDEPQHF. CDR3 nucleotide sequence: TGTGCCAGCAGTTTGGGGGGAGATGAGCCCCAGCATTTT.

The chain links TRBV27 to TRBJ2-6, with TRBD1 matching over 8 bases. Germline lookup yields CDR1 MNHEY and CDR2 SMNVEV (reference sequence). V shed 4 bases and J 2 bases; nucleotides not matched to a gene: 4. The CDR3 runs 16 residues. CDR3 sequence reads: CASSSTGGTGANVLTF. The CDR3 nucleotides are TGTGCCAGCAGTTCTACAGGGGGAACTGGGGCCAACGTCCTGACTTTC.

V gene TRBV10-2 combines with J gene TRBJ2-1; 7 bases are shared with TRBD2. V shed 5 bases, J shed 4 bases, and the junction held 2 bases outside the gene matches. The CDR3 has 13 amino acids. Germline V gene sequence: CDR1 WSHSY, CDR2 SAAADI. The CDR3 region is CASSLGRYNEQFF. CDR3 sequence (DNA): TGCGCCAGCAGTCTCGGGAGGTACAATGAGCAGTTCTTC.

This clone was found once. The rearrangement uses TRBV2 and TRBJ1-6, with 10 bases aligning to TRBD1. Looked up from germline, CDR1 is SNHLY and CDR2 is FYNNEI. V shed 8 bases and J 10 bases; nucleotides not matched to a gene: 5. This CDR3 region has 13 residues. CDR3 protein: CASGGQGRSPLHF. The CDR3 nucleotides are TGTGCCAGCGGGGGACAGGGGAGATCACCCCTCCACTTT.

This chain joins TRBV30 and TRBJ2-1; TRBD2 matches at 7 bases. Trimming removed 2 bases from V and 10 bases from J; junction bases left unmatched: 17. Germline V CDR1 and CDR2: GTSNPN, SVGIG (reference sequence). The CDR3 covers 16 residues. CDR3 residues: CAWSTPGGRGIGEQFF. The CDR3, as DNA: TGTGCCTGGAGTACCCCCGGCGGGAGAGGCATTGGGGAGCAGTTCTTC.

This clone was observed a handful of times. The CDR3 loop is CASSPSEIYEQYF. The CDR3 region has the DNA TGTGCCAGCAGCCCTAGCGAGATCTACGAGCAGTACTTC. The chain uses TRBV7-6 and TRBJ2-7; the D gene is possibly TRBD2 (6 bases). From germline, CDR1 is SGHVS and CDR2 FNYEAQ. The length of the CDR3 is 13 residues. The ends were cut back, 5 bases at V and 3 bases at J, with 11 bases in the middle.

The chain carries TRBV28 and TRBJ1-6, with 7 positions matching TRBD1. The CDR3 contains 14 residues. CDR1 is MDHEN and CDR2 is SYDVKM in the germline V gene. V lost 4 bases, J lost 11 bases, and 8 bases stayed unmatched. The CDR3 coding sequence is TGTGCCAGCAGTTCCGACAGGGCGCGAACACCCCTCCACTTT. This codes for CASSSDRARTPLHF.

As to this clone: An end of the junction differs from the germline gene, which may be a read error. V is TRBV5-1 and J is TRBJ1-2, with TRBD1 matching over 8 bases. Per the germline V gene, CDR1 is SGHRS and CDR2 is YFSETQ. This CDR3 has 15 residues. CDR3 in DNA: TGTGCCAGCAGCTTGCCGACAGGGGCCAACTATGGCTACACCTTC. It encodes CASSLPTGANYGYTF.

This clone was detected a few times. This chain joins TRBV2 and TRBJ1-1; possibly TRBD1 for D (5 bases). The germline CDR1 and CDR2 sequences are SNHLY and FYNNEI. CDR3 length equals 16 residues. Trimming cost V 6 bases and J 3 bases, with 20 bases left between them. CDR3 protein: CASRREGAVGYTEAFF. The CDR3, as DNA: TGTGCCAGCAGAAGAGAAGGGGCGGTGGGCTACACTGAAGCTTTCTTT.